These T cell receptor beta chains were read from a single sample in a study of shared clonotypes between healthy human individuals. Sequencing used immunoSEQ multiplex PCR; TCRdb keeps in-frame clones, though not all of them. Found here are more than 550,000 clones, around 91% of them singletons; the top ten hold about 34%. The sample comprised memory CD8+ T cells from PBMCs. The receptors come from a man between 18 and 35 years old in good health. Some clones in this sample may be carry-over from other donors' samples. Both conserved end residues are part of each CDR3. Each record gives: clone size, D gene, V gene, J gene, CDR3 protein, CDR3 DNA. A D gene is named only where the DNA matches it firmly. Size tells how often a clone was seen (once, few, many) or the class of an expanded clone, and some rows leave it out.

abundance: -
d_gene: -
v_gene: TRBV29-1
j_gene: TRBJ2-7
CDR3aa: CSVDPMAGQRLSYEQYF
CDR3nt: TGCAGCGTTGACCCGATGGCCGGACAGCGTTTATCCTACGAGCAGTACTTC

abundance: once
d_gene: -
v_gene: TRBV28
j_gene: TRBJ2-3
CDR3aa: CASSLMGGEDTQYF
CDR3nt: TGTGCCAGCAGTCTTATGGGGGGCGAAGATACGCAGTATTTT

abundance: -
d_gene: TRBD1
v_gene: TRBV19
j_gene: TRBJ2-7
CDR3aa: CASSAYRDSGTYEQYF
CDR3nt: TGTGCCAGTAGTGCCTACCGGGACAGTGGTACCTACGAGCAGTACTTC

abundance: -
d_gene: -
v_gene: TRBV5-1
j_gene: TRBJ2-5
CDR3aa: CATHDGRAETQYF
CDR3nt: TGCGCCACCCACGACGGGCGTGCGGAGACCCAGTACTTC

abundance: few
d_gene: -
v_gene: TRBV7-9
j_gene: TRBJ1-1
CDR3aa: CASNNRRGADYTEAFF
CDR3nt: TGTGCCAGCAACAATCGCCGGGGGGCTGACTACACTGAAGCTTTCTTT

abundance: few
d_gene: -
v_gene: TRBV5-1
j_gene: TRBJ1-1
CDR3aa: CASSLEVHSQSEAFF
CDR3nt: TGCGCCAGCAGCTTGGAAGTTCATTCCCAGTCTGAAGCTTTCTTT

abundance: -
d_gene: -
v_gene: TRBV7-9
j_gene: TRBJ1-3
CDR3aa: CASSLTALVF
CDR3nt: TGTGCCAGCAGCTTGACAGCCTTAGTTTTT

abundance: once
d_gene: -
v_gene: TRBV2
j_gene: TRBJ1-4
CDR3aa: CASSAWLNEKLFF
CDR3nt: TGTGCCAGCAGTGCGTGGCTTAATGAAAAACTGTTTTTT

abundance: -
d_gene: -
v_gene: TRBV7-9
j_gene: TRBJ2-7
CDR3aa: CASSLGFYEQYF
CDR3nt: TGTGCCAGCAGCTTAGGATTCTACGAGCAGTACTTC

abundance: -
d_gene: TRBD1
v_gene: TRBV9
j_gene: TRBJ2-5
CDR3aa: CASSASGTGGAETQYF
CDR3nt: TGTGCCAGCAGCGCCTCCGGGACAGGGGGCGCGGAGACCCAGTACTTC

abundance: once
d_gene: -
v_gene: TRBV18
j_gene: TRBJ2-7
CDR3aa: CASSLSSGYEQYF
CDR3nt: TGTGCCAGCTCATTATCATCCGGATACGAGCAGTACTTC

abundance: -
d_gene: -
v_gene: TRBV28
j_gene: TRBJ2-2
CDR3aa: CASSYFSLSGESNTGELFF
CDR3nt: TGTGCCAGCAGTTATTTTTCACTTAGCGGTGAATCGAACACCGGGGAGCTGTTTTTT

abundance: -
d_gene: -
v_gene: TRBV30
j_gene: TRBJ2-7
CDR3aa: CAWRASNSKYEQYF
CDR3nt: TGTGCCTGGAGAGCGTCGAATAGTAAATACGAGCAGTACTTC

abundance: -
d_gene: -
v_gene: TRBV5-1
j_gene: TRBJ2-7
CDR3aa: CASSLFPGGLYEQYF
CDR3nt: TGCGCCAGCAGCTTGTTCCCAGGGGGACTATACGAGCAGTACTTC

abundance: -
d_gene: TRBD2
v_gene: TRBV7-9
j_gene: TRBJ2-1
CDR3aa: CASSVSGGRAFF
CDR3nt: TGTGCCAGCAGCGTTTCCGGGGGGAGGGCGTTCTTC

abundance: -
d_gene: TRBD1
v_gene: TRBV27
j_gene: TRBJ2-3
CDR3aa: CASSLGTGVVGTQYF
CDR3nt: TGTGCCAGCAGTTTGGGGACAGGGGTAGTTGGTACGCAGTATTTT

abundance: -
d_gene: -
v_gene: TRBV28
j_gene: TRBJ1-5
CDR3aa: CASSLADTSNQPQHF
CDR3nt: TGTGCCAGCAGTTTGGCAGATACTAGCAATCAGCCCCAGCATTTT

abundance: -
d_gene: -
v_gene: TRBV9
j_gene: TRBJ2-3
CDR3aa: CASSVAAGTDTQYF
CDR3nt: TGTGCCAGCAGCGTAGCTGCGGGCACAGATACGCAGTATTTT

abundance: -
d_gene: TRBD2
v_gene: TRBV13
j_gene: TRBJ2-1
CDR3aa: CASSFRREAGYNEQFF
CDR3nt: TGTGCCAGCAGCTTCCGGCGGGAGGCGGGTTACAATGAGCAGTTCTTC